This T cell receptor (beta chain) was recorded in a study of blood T cell repertoires in COVID-19. This clone was seen a single time. Cohorts were assigned according to the clinical history that participants reported. Profiling relied on immunoSEQ multiplex PCR, and the TCRdb table lists in-frame clones only, not all of them. The table shows around 250,000 clones, with 85% occurring only once. Germline V gives CDR1 SGHTA, CDR2 FQGNSA. CDR3 size: 12 residues. The V gene end was trimmed by 5 bases and the J gene end by 6 bases; junction bases not matched to a gene: 3. The sequenced material came from PBMCs or T cells enriched from blood (not recorded which). This sequence joins TRBV7-2 and TRBJ1-2, with 7 bases fitting TRBD1. The sequence was obtained from a woman between 45 and 60 years old who had been exposed to COVID-19. The CDR3 reads CASSLQGHGYTF. CDR3 bases: TGTGCCAGCAGCCTACAGGGGCATGGCTACACCTTC.